These 27 T cell receptor beta chains originate from one sample sequenced in a study of T cell responses to AZD1222 COVID-19 vaccine. The protocol was immunoSEQ multiplex PCR, while the TCRdb copy is restricted to in-frame clones and leaves out a portion. The data hold 150,000 or so clones, with more than 85% observed a single time. The sample consisted of peripheral blood, taken on day 0 of AZD1222 vaccination. These receptors were collected from an adult in good health.

This chain joins TRBV11-2 and TRBJ2-7; TRBD1 matches 9 bases. Per germline, CDR1 SGHAT and CDR2 FQNNGV. The ends lost 0 bases at V and 3 bases at J; junction bases unmatched: 9. The CDR3 contains 17 residues. CDR3 in DNA: TGTGCCAGCAGCTTAGAGCGGGGACAGGGCGGACGCTACGAGCAGTACTTC. Protein product: CASSLERGQGGRYEQYF.

The chain combines TRBV11-2 with TRBJ1-4; D possibly corresponds to TRBD1 (5 bases). This CDR3 region has 15 residues. Germline V gene data show CDR1 as SGHAT and CDR2 as FQNNGV. The V end lost 3 bases, the J end lost 0 bases, and 8 bases lay between the germline ends. The CDR3 is CASSFSTATNEKLFF. The CDR3 DNA reads TGTGCCAGCAGCTTTTCGACAGCAACTAATGAAAAACTGTTTTTT.

V is TRBV10-2 and J is TRBJ2-5, with TRBD1 identical over 7 bases. With 5 bases clipped from V and 2 bases from J, the junction kept 2 bases outside the gene matches. This CDR3 contains 13 residues. The germline CDR1 and CDR2 sequences are WSHSY and SAAADI. DNA of the CDR3: TGCGCCAGCAGTACGGACAGGCAAGAGACCCAGTACTTC. Translated: CASSTDRQETQYF.

This chain links TRBV3-1 (or the pseudogene TRBV3-2) with TRBJ2-4; no firm D call. Trimming left V 4 bases short and J 8 bases short, with 12 bases between. The length of the CDR3 is 13 residues. Germline CDR1 reads LGHDT; CDR2 reads YNNKEL (reference sequence). CDR3 DNA sequence: TGTGCCAGCAGCCCAACACGGAACCACATTCAGTACTTC. Amino acid sequence: CASSPTRNHIQYF.

V is TRBV5-1 and J is TRBJ1-2, with a tentative D call TRBD1 (5 bases). CDR3 length: 16 residues. Germline loops: CDR1 SGHRS, CDR2 YFSETQ. Trimming stripped 0 bases from V and 4 bases from J, with 16 bases between. In DNA, the CDR3 is TGCGCCAGCAGCTTGGCCGCGGGGCATAATATCTATGGCTACACCTTC. Protein sequence: CASSLAAGHNIYGYTF.

For the CDR3, the DNA is TGCGCCAGCAGCTCATACACTAGCACAGATACGCAGTATTTT. As protein: CASSSYTSTDTQYF. The gene calls are TRBV5-1 and TRBJ2-3; D gene ambiguous. Per germline, CDR1 SGHRS and CDR2 YFSETQ. Deletions cut 3 bases from V and 0 bases from J, with 8 bases between. The CDR3 runs to 14 residues.

This clone was counted a few times. This sequence joins TRBV7-3 and TRBJ1-6; D not certain. Germline CDR1 and CDR2: SGHTA and FQGTGA. Between the trimmed V and J ends, which lost 4 bases and 6 bases, there was a span of 13 bases. The CDR3 length is 15 residues. CDR3 nucleotides: TGTGCCAGCAGCTCCGGACTCCAGACTAATTCACCCCTCCACTTT. This translates into CASSSGLQTNSPLHF.

CDR3 sequence (DNA): TGTGCCAGTAGTCCCCGACAGGCAAGGACTAACTATGGCTACACCTTC. Encoded protein: CASSPRQARTNYGYTF. This sequence joins TRBV19 and TRBJ1-2; maybe TRBD1 (6 bases). The CDR3 totals 16 residues. Germline V gene data show CDR1 as LNHDA and CDR2 as SQIVND (reference sequence). Trimming cost V 5 bases and J 0 bases, with 16 bases left between them.

The CDR3 region is CASSLVGTSSYEQYF. The CDR3 bases are TGTGCCAGCAGTTTGGTAGGGACTAGCTCCTACGAGCAGTACTTC. V and J are TRBV27 and TRBJ2-7, with TRBD2 matching 8 bases. The germline CDR1 and CDR2 sequences are MNHEY and SMNVEV (reference sequence). This CDR3 spans 15 amino acids. The trim removed 3 bases at V and 0 bases at J, leaving 4 bases unmatched.

This clone was detected a few times. The chain employs TRBV2 and TRBJ2-5; 9 nucleotides line up with TRBD1. Germline values: CDR1 SNHLY, CDR2 FYNNEI. J was trimmed by 14 bases and V by 7 bases; bases with no gene match: 11. This CDR3 is 12 amino acids long. Here the CDR3 reads CASTYPDRGKYF. CDR3 DNA sequence: TGTGCCAGCACCTACCCAGACAGGGGGAAATACTTC.

V is TRBV3-1 (or the pseudogene TRBV3-2) and J is TRBJ1-2; 8 bases map to TRBD1. The germline V gene has CDR1 LGHDT and CDR2 YNNKEL (reference sequence). V dropped 7 bases and J dropped 5; count of bases not matched to a gene: 18. The CDR3 totals 17 residues. The CDR3 nucleotides read TGTGCCAGCACGAAATTTAGGACAGGGAGGATTCGATATGGCTACACCTTC. Amino acids: CASTKFRTGRIRYGYTF.

This chain joins TRBV28 and TRBJ1-2; TRBD1 matches at 7 bases. V gave up 2 bases and J gave up 8 bases; unmatched junction bases: 11. This CDR3 has 15 residues. CDR1 and CDR2 from the germline V gene are MDHEN and SYDVKM. The CDR3 DNA reads TGTGCCAGCAGTTTAGGGACAGATTACTCACTGGGCTACACCTTC. Amino acids: CASSLGTDYSLGYTF.

The chain is built from TRBV5-1 and TRBJ2-5; D tentatively reads TRBD1 or TRBD2 (5 bases each). Trimming cost V 4 bases and J 0 bases, with 7 bases left between them. This CDR3 spans 13 amino acids. Germline CDR1 SGHRS, CDR2 YFSETQ. As DNA, the CDR3 is TGCGCCAGCAGCCCGGGACACCAAGAGACCCAGTACTTC. Protein: CASSPGHQETQYF.

CDR3 region: CASSLGGKNGYTF. Here the CDR3 DNA reads TGTGCCAGCAGTTTAGGGGGAAAGAATGGCTACACCTTC. The chain is built from TRBV12-3 or TRBV12-4 and TRBJ1-2; D uncertain. This CDR3 is 13 amino acids long. Trimming shortened V by 1 base and J by 6 bases, and 9 bases separated the two germline ends.

V gene TRBV27 combines with J gene TRBJ2-1; the D gene is possibly TRBD1 (6 bases). V lost 1 base and J 10 bases, leaving 20 bases between the germline ends. The CDR3 sequence is 16 residues long. The germline CDR1 and CDR2 sequences are MNHEY and SMNVEV (reference sequence). CDR3 loop: CASSLWGRGLSGEQFF. The DNA of the CDR3 is TGTGCCAGCAGTTTATGGGGCAGGGGTTTATCCGGGGAGCAGTTCTTC.

J is TRBJ1-1 and V is TRBV9; unclear D gene. Germline CDR1 is SGDLS and CDR2 is YYNGEE. V was clipped by 4 bases and J by 1 base, with 11 bases between them. The CDR3 contains 14 residues. The DNA for the CDR3 is TGTGCCAGCAGCTTCGACCCGGGGAACACTGAAGCTTTCTTT. It encodes CASSFDPGNTEAFF.

The chain is built from TRBV9 and TRBJ1-2, with D possibly matching TRBD1 (5 bases). The CDR3 covers 15 residues. CDR1 is SGDLS, CDR2 YYNGEE, per germline. Trimming stripped 0 bases from V and 2 bases from J, with 11 bases between. CDR3 coding DNA: TGTGCCAGCAGCGTAGGCTCAGGGCCAAACTATGGCTACACCTTC. Amino acid sequence: CASSVGSGPNYGYTF.

The J gene is TRBJ2-7, the V gene TRBV11-1; 7 bases line up with TRBD1. Losses at the gene ends were 4 bases for V and 5 bases for J; bases not matched to a gene: 8. Germline assignment: CDR1 SGHAT and CDR2 FQDESV (reference sequence). The length of the CDR3 is 14 residues. CDR3 loop: CASSSLRGGNEQYF. The CDR3 nucleotides are TGTGCCAGCAGCTCACTCAGAGGGGGCAACGAGCAGTACTTC.

This chain links TRBV6-4 with TRBJ2-7, with TRBD1 as a possible D gene (6 bases). CDR1 and CDR2 from the germline V gene are MRHNA and SNTAGT. The CDR3 loop spans 18 amino acids. The ends were cut back, 4 bases at V and 2 bases at J, with 24 bases in the middle. The CDR3 DNA is TGTGCCAGCAGTGCTTGTATCCGGGACACCCTAAGGCCCTACGAGCAGTACTTC. The encoded protein is CASSACIRDTLRPYEQYF.

This clone came up once. The V call is TRBV6-5, the J call TRBJ2-3; D gene ambiguous. The CDR3 runs 12 residues. Germline values: CDR1 MNHEY, CDR2 SVGAGI. Trimming shortened V by 6 bases and J by 5 bases, and 9 bases separated the two germline ends. The CDR3 sequence is CASRPSKDTQYF. The CDR3 DNA reads as TGTGCCAGCAGACCCTCCAAAGATACGCAGTATTTT.

J is TRBJ2-5 and V is TRBV19; 9 bases are shared with TRBD1. Germline trimming cut 9 bases from V and 2 bases from J; bases unmatched to any gene: 7. Germline CDR1 and CDR2: LNHDA and SQIVND (reference sequence). The CDR3 totals 14 residues. The CDR3 is CASKGTGNQETQYF. CDR3 coding DNA: TGTGCCAGCAAAGGGACAGGGAATCAAGAGACCCAGTACTTC. The full variable domain, its missing parts supplied by reference TRBV19 and TRBJ2-5, is DGGITQSPKYLFRKEGQNVTLSCEQNLNHDAMYWYRQDPGQGLRLIYYSQIVNDFQKGDIAEGYSVSREKKESFPLTVTSAQKNPTAFYLCASKGTGNQETQYFGPGTRLLVL.

The chain links TRBV13 to TRBJ2-7, with 7 bases fitting TRBD1. The CDR3 loop spans 17 amino acids. From germline, CDR1 is PRHDT and CDR2 FYEKMQ (reference sequence). The trim removed 3 bases at V and 1 base at J, leaving 12 bases unmatched. The CDR3 loop is CASSLTGWSSRSYEQYF. The CDR3 coding sequence is TGTGCCAGCAGCTTGACAGGGTGGAGTAGTCGTTCCTACGAGCAGTACTTC.

This chain's CDR3 is CACESSYNEQFF. CDR3 in DNA: TGTGCCTGTGAGAGTTCCTACAATGAGCAGTTCTTC. The J gene is TRBJ2-1, the V gene TRBV28; D is unresolved. The CDR3 sequence is 12 residues long. Trimming left V 11 bases short and J 1 base short, with 9 bases between. Per the germline V gene, CDR1 is MDHEN and CDR2 is SYDVKM.

The chain uses TRBV5-1 and TRBJ1-4; D is unresolved. V was shortened by 4 bases and J by 2 bases, with 6 bases between the two germline ends. Germline CDR1 and CDR2: SGHRS and YFSETQ. The length of the CDR3 is 13 residues. CDR3: CASSRDTNEKLFF. The CDR3 coding sequence is TGCGCCAGCAGCAGGGATACTAATGAAAAACTGTTTTTT.

The chain recombines TRBV2 with TRBJ1-6; the D gene is possibly TRBD1 (5 bases). This CDR3 is built from 14 residues. Germline V CDR1 and CDR2: SNHLY, FYNNEI. Trimming removed 5 bases from V and 7 bases from J, with 12 bases in between. Here the CDR3 reads CASSLGQRNSPLHF. The CDR3 DNA reads TGTGCCAGCAGTCTGGGGCAGAGGAATTCACCCCTCCACTTT.

The chain carries TRBV5-6 and TRBJ2-5; 10 bases line up with TRBD1. Germline assignment: CDR1 SGHDT and CDR2 YYEEEE. This CDR3 is built from 15 residues. The V segment lost 4 bases and the J segment 5 bases; nucleotides outside the gene matches: 8. CDR3 in amino acids: CASSTTDRGWETQYF. Here the CDR3 DNA reads TGTGCCAGCAGCACAACGGACAGGGGGTGGGAGACCCAGTACTTC. The full variable domain, completed using reference TRBV5-6 and TRBJ2-5, is DAGVTQSPTHLIKTRGQQVTLRCSPKSGHDTVSWYQQALGQGPQFIFQYYEEEERQRGNFPDRFSGHQFPNYSSELNVNALLLGDSALYLCASSTTDRGWETQYFGPGTRLLVL.

This clone was observed at least ten times. The rearrangement uses TRBV5-1 and TRBJ1-3; the D gene is possibly TRBD1 (5 bases). The CDR3 runs 14 residues. Germline CDR1 is SGHRS and CDR2 is YFSETQ. With 1 base removed from V and 2 bases from J, the gap between germline ends came to 7 bases. The CDR3 coding sequence is TGCGCCAGCAGCTTGCAGGGAACTGGAAACACCATATATTTT. This encodes CASSLQGTGNTIYF. Using reference TRBV5-1 and TRBJ1-3 for the parts outside the CDR3, the full variable domain is KAGVTQTPRYLIKTRGQQVTLSCSPISGHRSVSWYQQTPGQGLQFLFEYFSETQRNKGNFPGRFSGRQFSNSRSEMNVSTLELGDSALYLCASSLQGTGNTIYFGEGSWLTVV.